The 27 T cell receptor beta chains below were found in one sample sequenced in a study of T cell clusters in autoimmune cytopenias. TRB rearrangements were amplified by touch-down multiplex PCR with mixed TRB-A/B primers. Each CDR3 protein gets one entry in TCRdb, which reprocessed the multiplex PCR reads and gives no DNA. The sample totals fewer than 6,500 distinct CDR3 sequences; its top ten clones hold around 8.3%. Roughly 38,000 genome equivalents of blood DNA were amplified for TRB. The sequencing input was peripheral blood. The receptors originated from a human donor with an autoimmune cytopenia or autoimmune hepatitis (not recorded which).

This clonotype counts as medium-sized by frequency. This chain links TRBV27 with TRBJ2-7; absent DNA, TCRdb's TRBD2 call cannot be checked. The CDR3 contains 14 residues. Germline V lookup: CDR1 MNHEY, CDR2 SMNVEV (reference sequence). The CDR3 sequence is CASSPREASYEQYF.

This clonotype is classed as medium-sized (0.01 to 0.1%) by frequency. The rearrangement uses TRBV19 and TRBJ2-2; TCRdb reports TRBD2, a call that lacks DNA to check it against. The CDR3 covers 14 residues. Germline assignment: CDR1 LNHDA and CDR2 SQIVND (reference sequence). The CDR3 spells CASMGGMVTGELFF.

This clonotype ranks as medium-sized in terms of frequency. The V and J genes are TRBV30 and TRBJ1-6; as DNA is missing, the TRBD1 call by TCRdb cannot be tested. The germline V gene has CDR1 GTSNPN and CDR2 SVGIG (reference sequence). The CDR3 length is 13 residues. CDR3 amino acids: CAWNGGGDSPLHF.

This clonotype is medium-sized (0.01 to 0.1%) by frequency. The chain combines TRBV11-1 with TRBJ2-5; with no DNA, the TCRdb D assignment of TRBD2 cannot be verified. CDR3 length equals 14 residues. Germline CDR1 reads SGHAT; CDR2 reads FQDESV (reference sequence). This chain's CDR3 is CASSNKAGEETQYF.

Its frequency marks this clonotype as medium-sized. The rearrangement joins TRBV27 to TRBJ2-1; checking the TCRdb D call of TRBD2 is not possible without DNA. The CDR3 sequence is 15 residues long. Germline V CDR1 and CDR2: MNHEY, SMNVEV (reference sequence). CDR3 amino acids: CASKGGRYGEGEQFF.

J is TRBJ1-1 and V is TRBV6-5; the TCRdb call, TRBD1, lacks DNA for checking. Germline CDR1 reads MNHEY; CDR2 reads SVGAGI. This CDR3 is built from 14 residues. The CDR3 region is CASSYRWGFFGAFF.

The chain combines TRBV5-6 with TRBJ1-1; the D gene TCRdb calls, TRBD1, cannot be checked with no DNA. This CDR3 is 13 amino acids long. Germline-derived CDR1 and CDR2 are SGHDT and YYEEEE. CDR3 protein: CASSYIRDTEAFF. The full variable domain, its missing parts supplied by reference TRBV5-6 and TRBJ1-1, is DAGVTQSPTHLIKTRGQQVTLRCSPKSGHDTVSWYQQALGQGPQFIFQYYEEEERQRGNFPDRFSGHQFPNYSSELNVNALLLGDSALYLCASSYIRDTEAFFGQGTRLTVV.

This clonotype is classed as medium-sized by frequency. This chain links TRBV6-5 with TRBJ2-1; TCRdb names TRBD1, which stays unverified in the absence of DNA. CDR1 and CDR2 (germline): MNHEY, SVGAGI. This CDR3 is built from 14 residues. This CDR3 is CASSEAGDVDEQFF.

This rearrangement joins TRBV20-1 to TRBJ2-1. Germline CDR1 DFQATT, CDR2 SNEGSKA (reference sequence). The CDR3 totals 14 residues. This CDR3 reads CSAETSSSYNEQFF.

In terms of frequency, this clonotype is medium-sized. This chain uses TRBV27 with TRBJ2-7; the TRBD1 assignment by TCRdb is unverifiable without DNA. The CDR3 contains 14 residues. Germline V lookup: CDR1 MNHEY, CDR2 SMNVEV (reference sequence). The CDR3 loop reads CASSLSGGTYEQYF.

This clonotype is labeled medium-sized based on frequency. The chain combines TRBV12-3 or TRBV12-4 with TRBJ1-1; TCRdb's D gene call, TRBD1, goes unchecked for lack of DNA. This CDR3 region has 12 residues. CDR3: CASSLRQIEAFF.

According to its frequency, this clonotype is medium-sized (0.01 to 0.1%). This sequence joins TRBV29-1 and TRBJ2-1; the TCRdb call, TRBD1, lacks DNA for checking. Germline CDR1 and CDR2: SQVTM and ANQGSEA. CDR3 size: 14 residues. The CDR3 loop reads CSVARTGKDGEQFF.

V gene TRBV6-1 combines with J gene TRBJ2-4; TCRdb reports TRBD1, a call that lacks DNA to check it against. This CDR3 is 18 amino acids long. Germline V gene lookup returns CDR1 MNHNS and CDR2 SASEGT. The CDR3 is CASSERTGRALAKNIQYF.

This clonotype counts as medium-sized (0.01 to 0.1%) by frequency. The chain combines TRBV6-5 with TRBJ1-2; TCRdb returns TRBD1, unconfirmable since there is no DNA. CDR3 length equals 14 residues. Germline CDR1 reads MNHEY; CDR2 reads SVGAGI. The CDR3 sequence is CASRTAQRLYGYTF.

This clonotype shows up as medium-sized (0.01 to 0.1%) by frequency. J is TRBJ2-1 and V is TRBV19; the TCRdb call, TRBD1, lacks DNA for checking. The CDR3 has 21 residues. The V gene's germline CDR1 is LNHDA and CDR2 SQIVND (reference sequence). CDR3 amino acids: CASSIWVAGTPGLPPYNEQFF.

The rearrangement joins TRBV20-1 to TRBJ2-1; the D gene TCRdb calls, TRBD1, cannot be checked with no DNA. Germline-derived CDR1 and CDR2 are DFQATT and SNEGSKA (reference sequence). There are 14 residues in the CDR3. The CDR3 sequence: CSAASGTGFHPQFF.

The J gene is TRBJ2-3, the V gene TRBV7-9; TCRdb outputs TRBD1, but without DNA this stays unchecked. The CDR3 has 13 residues. Germline-derived CDR1 and CDR2 are SEHNR and FQNEAQ (reference sequence). This chain's CDR3 is CASSFSPGGVSYF.

V gene TRBV24-1 combines with J gene TRBJ2-3; TCRdb's D call, TRBD2, is unchecked because there is no DNA. CDR3 length equals 17 residues. Per germline, CDR1 KGHDR and CDR2 SFDVKD. The CDR3: CATSDLGLPPYTDTQYF.

Judged by frequency, this clonotype is medium-sized. The V gene is TRBV12-3 or TRBV12-4, the J gene TRBJ2-7; TCRdb's assignment of TRBD2 cannot be checked, as there is no DNA. The CDR3 loop spans 12 amino acids. The CDR3 loop is CASSLTRDEQYF.

This clonotype is called medium-sized based on its frequency. The chain combines TRBV18 with TRBJ2-2. From germline, CDR1 is KGHSH and CDR2 LQKENI. This CDR3 contains 12 residues. Here the CDR3 reads CASSTNTGELFF.

The gene calls are TRBV11-2 and TRBJ2-2. The V gene's germline CDR1 is SGHAT and CDR2 FQNNGV. There are 11 residues in the CDR3. The CDR3 sequence: CASTSTGELFF.

This clonotype is labeled medium-sized based on frequency. The V and J genes are TRBV6-2 or TRBV6-3 and TRBJ1-1; the TRBD1 assignment by TCRdb is unverifiable without DNA. CDR3 size: 20 residues. CDR1 and CDR2 from the germline V gene are MNHEY and SVGEGT. The CDR3 here is CASSTITLNRGPTFNTEAFF.

V usage is TRBV6-2 or TRBV6-3 and J usage is TRBJ1-5. CDR3 length equals 13 residues. Germline CDR1 reads MNHEY; CDR2 reads SVGEGT. CDR3: CASSRGWGQPQHF.

This sequence joins TRBV7-9 and TRBJ2-7; TCRdb's D call, TRBD1, is unchecked because there is no DNA. This CDR3 spans 14 amino acids. The germline CDR1 and CDR2 sequences are SEHNR and FQNEAQ (reference sequence). The CDR3 sequence is CASSTRDRGHEQYF.

Judged by frequency, this clonotype is medium-sized (0.01 to 0.1%). This chain links TRBV27 with TRBJ1-2; no DNA is available, so the TRBD1 call from TCRdb remains unchecked. The germline CDR1 and CDR2 sequences are MNHEY and SMNVEV (reference sequence). This CDR3 is 15 amino acids long. The CDR3 loop is CASSLAGHHLYGYTF.

This clonotype is classed as medium-sized by frequency. CDR3 region: CASSYSDTQYF. The chain links TRBV6-5 to TRBJ2-3. In germline, CDR1 is MNHEY, CDR2 SVGAGI. The CDR3 runs to 11 residues.

According to its frequency, this clonotype is medium-sized. The rearrangement uses TRBV5-6 and TRBJ2-1; the D call from TCRdb, TRBD1, cannot be confirmed without DNA. The CDR3 is made up of 15 amino acids. Germline lookup yields CDR1 SGHDT and CDR2 YYEEEE. The CDR3 region is CASSSGTHAYNEQFF.